This T cell receptor beta chain was retrieved from a study of cytotoxic CD8 clonotypes in ibrutinib-treated CLL listed by TCRdb under 2021. A note on the overall study: The cohort had 11 relapsed/refractory and under 16 treatment-naive patients; 17 to 18 were IGHV unmutated. Responses were partial in 24 patients and complete in 2; after median around 65 months follow-up, around 15 stayed in remission and around 12 progressed. Response samples were obtained after a median of roughly 13 months of treatment, with a range of roughly 6 to 40 months. An average of roughly 270,000 productive templates and tens of thousands of productive rearrangements was obtained per sample. Longitudinal samples were obtainable from about 30% of the roughly 90 participants in the trial. Cryopreserved peripheral blood mononuclear cells were obtained before treatment, at response, and at either sustained remission or disease progression. Patients were still on ibrutinib when every remission and progressive disease sample was collected. General findings and caveats noted by the study authors: Baseline clonality was found to be higher than that of age-matched healthy donors and was strongly correlated with circulating CD8+ T-cell counts. Sustained-remission and progressing patients did not have matched sampling times, and lymph node repertoires were not examined. Public clonotypes were found to be uncommon and were observed to contract or remain stable during treatment; the increase in clonality was shown to reflect expansion of private clonotypes at ibrutinib response. An increase in clonality was observed at ibrutinib response, with clonality remaining stable during sustained remission and falling back toward baseline at progression.

The germline V gene supplies CDR1 SGDLS and CDR2 YYNGEE. Reading from cysteine to phenylalanine, the CDR3 counts 15 amino acids. Only the CDR3 DNA stays, 45 bases, in frame from base 1. V drops 1 base and J drops 0 bases, leaving 10 bases in between. Worth noting for this clone: Its antigen remains unidentified. Base qualities are not recorded, but no much larger clone differs from it by a single base.

Each clonotype received, on average, 10x coverage in deep resolution sequencing performed on a MiSeq, where the target depth lay between 1 in 1 million and 1 in 200,000 T cells. The immunoSEQ hsTCRB Kit was used to generate TCR beta libraries. The paper's data handling went like this. Data were analyzed with ImmunoSEQ Data Assistant and ImmunoSEQ Analyzer, with V, D and J genes assigned per IMGT definitions. Clonality, with values ranging from 0 to 1, was calculated as one minus the normalized Shannon entropy of productive rearrangement frequencies. Public clonotype analysis was restricted to overrepresented clonotypes comprising at least 0.05% of each patient's repertoire. Around 12 age-matched healthy donor repertoires from immuneACCESS were used as controls for clonality. TCRdb obtained this table from immuneACCESS and retained in-frame rearrangements with V and J assigned. These tables miss some clones; where compared with another copy, unresolved V genes account for less than half of the shortfall, and the remainder is unexplained. The DNA was the basis for D and trimming; V, J and clone size are from that table. For this sample there are 100,000 or so clones; 58% appear just once. The ten largest clones take up about 40% of the sample.

The time point label, read with the paper, signifies: roughly 25 months on ibrutinib. Approximately 2 micrograms of genomic DNA were extracted from cryopreserved PBMCs for TCR beta library preparation. Longitudinal blood samples from CLL patients on ibrutinib monotherapy underwent high-throughput TCR beta sequencing. The patients took part in an open-label, single-center phase 2 trial of ibrutinib monotherapy. The TCR comes from a human donor with chronic lymphocytic leukemia. Sample: PBMCs, taken after 24 months of ibrutinib treatment. The sequence joins TRBV9 to TRBJ2-5; the D gene lacks a confident call. The sequence in DNA is TGTGCCAGCAGCGTAACGGTAGGGTACCAAGAGACCCAGTACTTC. This codes for CASSVTVGYQETQYF.